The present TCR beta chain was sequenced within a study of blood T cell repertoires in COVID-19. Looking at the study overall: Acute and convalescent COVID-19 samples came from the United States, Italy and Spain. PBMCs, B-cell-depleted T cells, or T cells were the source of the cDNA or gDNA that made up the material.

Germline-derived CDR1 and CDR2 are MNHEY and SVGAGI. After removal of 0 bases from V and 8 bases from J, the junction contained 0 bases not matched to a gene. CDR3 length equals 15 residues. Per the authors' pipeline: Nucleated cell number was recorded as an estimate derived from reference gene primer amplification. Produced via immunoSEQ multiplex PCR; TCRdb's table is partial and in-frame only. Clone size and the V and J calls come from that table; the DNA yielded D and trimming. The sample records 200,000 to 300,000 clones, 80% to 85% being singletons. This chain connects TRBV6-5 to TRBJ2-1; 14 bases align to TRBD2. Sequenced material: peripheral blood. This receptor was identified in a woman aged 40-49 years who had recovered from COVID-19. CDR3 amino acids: CASSYSTSGGDEQFF. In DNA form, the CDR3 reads TGTGCCAGCAGTTACTCGACTAGCGGGGGGGATGAGCAGTTCTTC.